Following are 9 T cell receptor beta chains from one sample sequenced in a study of spatial heterogeneity in lung cancer. Time point meaning: blood at routine non-recurrence follow-up after resection. Each CDR3 protein is one row after TCRdb ran MiXCR on the 5' RACE reads. In the table there are around 18,000 distinct CDR3 sequences, about 10% of which are singletons. The sample was PBMCs, taken at follow-up. These receptors all stem from a male donor with early-stage non-small cell lung cancer.

In its sample, this clonotype was seen many times. The gene calls are TRBV2 and TRBJ2-2; no reliable D call. CDR3 length: 11 amino acids. Germline V gene sequence: CDR1 SNHLY, CDR2 FYNNEI. V was clipped by 4 bases and J by 8 bases, with 5 bases between them. The CDR3 loop reads CASSGGGELFF. CDR3 sequence (DNA): TGTGCCAGCAGTGGTGGGGGGGAGCTGTTTTTT.

This clonotype was seen repeatedly, ten times or more. The V and J genes are TRBV7-2 and TRBJ2-3; TRBD2 matches at 11 bases. Germline assignment: CDR1 SGHTA and CDR2 FQGNSA. Germline trimming cut 5 bases from V and 1 base from J; bases unmatched to any gene: 5. There are 16 residues in the CDR3. The CDR3 here is CASSVSGRAGTDTQYF. CDR3 sequence (DNA): TGTGCCAGCAGCGTTAGCGGGAGGGCTGGCACAGATACGCAGTATTTT.

With regard to this clonotype: Relative to the germline gene, one junction end is altered; a read error may explain this. The chain links TRBV12-3 or TRBV12-4 to TRBJ2-1; D is possibly TRBD1 or TRBD2 (5 bases each). The CDR3 has 15 amino acids. CDR3 amino acids: CAGRPSGTPTNEQFF. CDR3 DNA: TGTGCCGGCAGGCCCTCCGGGACCCCCACCAATGAGCAGTTCTTC.

The chain links TRBV2 to TRBJ2-6, with D perhaps matching TRBD2 (6 bases). Germline CDR1 and CDR2: SNHLY and FYNNEI. This CDR3 contains 14 residues. V lost 6 bases to trimming and J lost 11 bases, with 17 bases between them. The CDR3 DNA reads as TGTGCCAGCAGCCGGGACCGGGGGTTATACGTCCTGACTTTC. This sequence encodes CASSRDRGLYVLTF.

This clonotype was detected many times. V usage is TRBV2 and J usage is TRBJ2-1; tentative D call: TRBD2 (5 bases). This CDR3 contains 13 residues. V was cut by 7 bases and J by 7 bases, with 14 bases left in between. Germline lookup yields CDR1 SNHLY and CDR2 FYNNEI. CDR3 loop: CASTGELWNEQFF. For the CDR3, the DNA is TGTGCCAGCACCGGGGAATTGTGGAATGAGCAGTTCTTC.

As concerns this clonotype: The CDR3 end shows no conserved phenylalanine or tryptophan, and so a read error is likely. The V gene is TRBV20-1, the J gene TRBJ1-5; no firm D call. V dropped 2 bases and J dropped 4 bases, with 9 bases sitting between them. This CDR3 comprises 13 residues. Germline CDR1 and CDR2: DFQATT and SNEGSKA (reference sequence). The CDR3 here is CSARTPGNQPQHS. CDR3 sequence (DNA): TGCAGTGCTAGAACCCCGGGGAATCAGCCCCAGCATTCT.

This clonotype was seen only a few times. The rearrangement links TRBV16 to TRBJ1-1; TRBD1 matches 7 bases. The V gene end was trimmed by 8 bases and the J gene end by 6 bases; junction bases not matched to a gene: 6. CDR1 and CDR2 (germline): KGHSY, FQNENV. The CDR3 has 12 residues. For the CDR3, the DNA is TGTGCCAGCGCAACTGGGACAGCTGAAGCTTTCTTT. This codes for CASATGTAEAFF.

The sample holds many counts of this clonotype. The chain uses TRBV6-9 and TRBJ2-3; 8 bases align to TRBD2. V shed 6 bases, J shed 0 bases, and the junction held 11 bases outside the gene matches. This CDR3 is 17 amino acids long. Germline CDR1 reads MNHGY; CDR2 reads SVAAGI. CDR3 loop: CASSPRKREPSTDTQYF. The CDR3 DNA follows: TGTGCCAGCAGCCCCAGAAAGCGGGAGCCAAGCACAGATACGCAGTATTTT.

This clonotype was counted ten times or more. V is TRBV7-9 and J is TRBJ1-2; perhaps TRBD1 as D (5 bases). V lost 5 bases and J 4 bases, leaving 17 bases between the germline ends. Germline assignment: CDR1 SEHNR and CDR2 FQNEAQ (reference sequence). This CDR3 contains 15 residues. CDR3 sequence (DNA): TGTGCCAGCAGCCCCCACACCGGGACCCTCTATGGCTACACCTTC. It is translated as CASSPHTGTLYGYTF. The full variable domain, its missing parts supplied by reference TRBV7-9 and TRBJ1-2, is DTGVSQNPRHKITKRGQNVTFRCDPISEHNRLYWYRQTLGQGPEFLTYFQNEAQLEKSRLLSDRFSAERPKGSFSTLEIQRTEQGDSAMYLCASSPHTGTLYGYTFGSGTRLTVV.